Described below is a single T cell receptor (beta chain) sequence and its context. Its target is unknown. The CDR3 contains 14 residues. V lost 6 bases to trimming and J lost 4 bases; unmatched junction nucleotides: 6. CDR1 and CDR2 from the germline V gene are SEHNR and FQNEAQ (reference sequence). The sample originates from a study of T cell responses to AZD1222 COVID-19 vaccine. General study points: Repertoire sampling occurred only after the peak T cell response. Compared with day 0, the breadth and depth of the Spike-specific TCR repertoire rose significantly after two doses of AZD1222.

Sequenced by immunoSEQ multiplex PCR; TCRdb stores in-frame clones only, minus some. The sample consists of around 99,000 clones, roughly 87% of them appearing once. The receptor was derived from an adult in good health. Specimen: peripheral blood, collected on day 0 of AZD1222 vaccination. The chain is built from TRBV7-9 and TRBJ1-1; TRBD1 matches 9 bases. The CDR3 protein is CASSSTGGRTEAFF. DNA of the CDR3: TGTGCCAGCAGTTCGACAGGGGGGCGCACTGAAGCTTTCTTT.